This T cell receptor (beta chain) was identified during a study of control samples from healthy donors and cancer patients. V was trimmed by 1 base and J by 0 bases, leaving 12 bases between them. The CDR3 spans 17 residues. Germline V lookup: CDR1 MNHNS, CDR2 SASEGT. TCRdb's copy holds only in-frame clones and misses some; the assay was immunoSEQ multiplex PCR. The sample has 100,000 to 150,000 clones; 90% are singletons. The TCR comes from a man in his late teens or twenties in good health. This sequence joins TRBV6-1 and TRBJ1-4; possibly TRBD1 for D (6 bases). Sequences were obtained from blood. This chain's CDR3 is CASSEVRGTATNEKLFF. In DNA form, the CDR3 reads TGTGCCAGCAGTGAAGTAAGGGGGACGGCAACTAATGAAAAACTGTTTTTT.